Shown below are 4 T cell receptor beta chains from a single sample sequenced in a study of shared clonotypes between healthy human individuals. Sequencing was performed with immunoSEQ multiplex PCR; in TCRdb, only in-frame clones are kept and a portion is missing. The repertoire holds approximately 840,000 clones, with approximately 97% as singletons. Positively selected for CCR7, the CD45RO-negative cells used as naive CD8 cells excluded terminally differentiated effector memory CD45RA+ cells. Sequencing input: naive CD8+ T cells sorted from blood. The source is a young man in good health.

The chain joins TRBV7-2 to TRBJ2-7, with 7 bases aligning to TRBD2. Germline V CDR1 and CDR2: SGHTA, FQGNSA. The CDR3 length is 15 residues. Germline trimming cut 5 bases from V and 4 bases from J; bases unmatched to any gene: 11. CDR3 sequence reads: CASSPPGGGLYEQYF. Here the CDR3 DNA reads TGTGCCAGCAGCCCACCCGGCGGGGGTCTATACGAGCAGTACTTC.

The chain employs TRBV7-9 and TRBJ2-1; 15 bases are a match to TRBD2. V lost 5 bases and J lost 8; bases outside the gene matches: 7. Germline V gene data show CDR1 as SEHNR and CDR2 as FQNEAQ (reference sequence). This CDR3 has 16 amino acids. The CDR3 sequence is CASSGLAGGPIYEQFF. The CDR3 DNA reads TGTGCCAGCAGCGGACTAGCGGGAGGGCCGATCTATGAGCAGTTCTTC.

The sample holds one count of this clone. The rearrangement uses TRBV19 and TRBJ1-5; D is ambiguous. The CDR3 has 15 amino acids. V was clipped by 3 bases and J by 2 bases, with 11 bases between them. From germline, CDR1 is LNHDA and CDR2 SQIVND (reference sequence). The CDR3 sequence is CASSIWVRGNQPQHF. The DNA for the CDR3 is TGTGCCAGTAGTATTTGGGTAAGAGGCAATCAGCCCCAGCATTTT.

As concerns this clone: Distinct nucleotide sequences in the sample also encode this CDR3. This sequence joins TRBV2 and TRBJ2-7, with 11 positions matching TRBD2. In germline, CDR1 is SNHLY, CDR2 FYNNEI. V lost 6 bases and J lost 3; bases outside the gene matches: 7. The CDR3 is 15 residues long. The CDR3 DNA follows: TGTGCCAGCAGGGTGGGGACTAGCGGATTCTACGAGCAGTACTTC. It yields the protein CASRVGTSGFYEQYF.